This T cell receptor beta chain emerged from a study of shared clonotypes between healthy human individuals. Overall study results and limits: Researchers found naive subsets generally carried larger estimated richness than memory subsets.

Only in-frame clones appear in the TCRdb table, and some are missing; sequencing was by immunoSEQ multiplex PCR. The top ten hold 0.11% of the sample, which has a few hundred thousand clones, about 95% seen once. Germline V gene lookup returns CDR1 SGHDT and CDR2 YYEEEE. The ends were cut back, 4 bases at V and 0 bases at J, with 17 bases in the middle. The CDR3 has 16 residues. This clone was observed once. The antigen is not known. CD45RO-negative CD8 cells positively selected for CCR7 made up the naive population, which excluded terminally differentiated effector memory CD45RA+ cells. Sequenced: naive CD8+ T cells sorted from blood. This sequence was found in a woman aged 25 to 39 in good health. The chain recombines TRBV5-6 with TRBJ2-7; D is possibly TRBD1 (7 bases). The CDR3 sequence is CASSPRQGLSSYEQYF. CDR3 nucleotide sequence: TGTGCCAGCAGCCCCCGACAGGGACTGAGCTCCTACGAGCAGTACTTC.